This T cell receptor beta chain stems from a study of CD8+ T cells in alopecia areata. Stated treatment: oral pan-JAK inhibitor, 5-10 mg twice daily. Reverse transcribed after extraction, RNA yielded cDNA as the sequencing template. TCRdb's copy holds only in-frame clones and misses some; the assay was immunoSEQ multiplex PCR. The repertoire includes about 200,000 clones, 58% of them detected once, and 4.5% to 6% sits in the top ten. The CDR3 loop spans 14 amino acids. Germline assignment: CDR1 LGHNA and CDR2 YSLEER. V lost 3 bases, J lost 5 bases, and 10 bases lay in between. The sequenced sample was CD4+ T cells sorted from blood, obtained at week 24, from a patient treated with tofacitinib. The J gene is TRBJ1-4, the V gene TRBV4-3; D unclear. The TCR originated in a human donor with alopecia areata. CDR3 sequence: CASSQTVTNEKLFF. For the CDR3, the DNA is TGCGCCAGCAGCCAGACGGTTACGAATGAAAAACTGTTTTTT.